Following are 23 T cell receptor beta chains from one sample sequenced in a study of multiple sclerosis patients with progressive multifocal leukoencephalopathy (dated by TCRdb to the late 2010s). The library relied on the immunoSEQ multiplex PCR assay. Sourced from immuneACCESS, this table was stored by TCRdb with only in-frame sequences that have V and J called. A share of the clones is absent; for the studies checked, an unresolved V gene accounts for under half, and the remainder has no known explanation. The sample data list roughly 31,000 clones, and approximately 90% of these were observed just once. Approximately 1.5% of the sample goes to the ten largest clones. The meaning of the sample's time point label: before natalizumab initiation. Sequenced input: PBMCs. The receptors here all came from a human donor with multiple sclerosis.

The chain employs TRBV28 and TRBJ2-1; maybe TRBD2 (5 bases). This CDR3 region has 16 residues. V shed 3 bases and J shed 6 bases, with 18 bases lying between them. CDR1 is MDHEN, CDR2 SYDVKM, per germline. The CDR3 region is CASSLSGSSIGNEQFF. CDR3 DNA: TGTGCCAGCAGTTTGAGTGGGAGTAGTATAGGCAATGAGCAGTTCTTC. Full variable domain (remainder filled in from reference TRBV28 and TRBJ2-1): DVKVTQSSRYLVKRTGEKVFLECVQDMDHENMFWYRQDPGLGLRLIYFSYDVKMKEKGDIPEGYSVSREKKERFSLILESASTNQTSMYLCASSLSGSSIGNEQFFGPGTRLTVL.

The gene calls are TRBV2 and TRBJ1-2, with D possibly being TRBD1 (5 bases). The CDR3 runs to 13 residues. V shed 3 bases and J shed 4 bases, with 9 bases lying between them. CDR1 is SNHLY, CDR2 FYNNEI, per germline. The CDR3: CASSDMGTYGYTF. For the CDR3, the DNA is TGTGCCAGCAGTGACATGGGGACCTATGGCTACACCTTC.

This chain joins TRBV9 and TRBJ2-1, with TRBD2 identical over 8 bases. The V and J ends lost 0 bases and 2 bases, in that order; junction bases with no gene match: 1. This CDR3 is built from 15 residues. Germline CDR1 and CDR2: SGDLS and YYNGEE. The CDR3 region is CASSVDGRAYNEQFF. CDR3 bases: TGTGCCAGCAGCGTAGACGGGAGGGCCTACAATGAGCAGTTCTTC.

The CDR3 loop is CASSPLGGRGETQYF. CDR3 DNA: TGTGCCAGCAGCCCCCTCGGGGGGCGCGGGGAGACCCAGTACTTC. The chain combines TRBV7-3 with TRBJ2-5; the D gene is possibly TRBD2 (7 bases). The V end lost 5 bases, the J end lost 5 bases, and 18 bases lay between the germline ends. This CDR3 contains 15 residues. Per the germline V gene, CDR1 is SGHTA and CDR2 is FQGTGA.

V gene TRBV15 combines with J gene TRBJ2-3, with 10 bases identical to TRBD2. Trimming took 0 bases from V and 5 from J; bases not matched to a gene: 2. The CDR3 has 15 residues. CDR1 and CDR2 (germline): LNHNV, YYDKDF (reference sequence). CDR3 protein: CATSREAGGVDTQYF. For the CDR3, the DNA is TGTGCCACCAGCAGAGAAGCGGGAGGGGTAGATACGCAGTATTTT.

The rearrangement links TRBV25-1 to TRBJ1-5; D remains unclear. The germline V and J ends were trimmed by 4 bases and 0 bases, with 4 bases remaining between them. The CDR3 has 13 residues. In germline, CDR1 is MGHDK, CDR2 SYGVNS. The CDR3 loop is CASSGHSNQPQHF. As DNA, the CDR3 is TGTGCCAGCAGTGGACATAGCAATCAGCCCCAGCATTTT.

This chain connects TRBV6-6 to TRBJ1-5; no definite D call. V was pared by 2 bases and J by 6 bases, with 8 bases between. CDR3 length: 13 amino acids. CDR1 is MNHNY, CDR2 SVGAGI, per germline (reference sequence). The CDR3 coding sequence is TGTGCCAGCAGTTACCGTGAGGGTCAGCCCCAGCATTTT. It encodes CASSYREGQPQHF.

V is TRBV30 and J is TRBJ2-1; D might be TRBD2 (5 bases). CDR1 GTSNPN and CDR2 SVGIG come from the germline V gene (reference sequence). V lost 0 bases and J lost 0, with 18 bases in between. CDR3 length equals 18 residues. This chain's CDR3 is CAWSVIGLQLSSYNEQFF. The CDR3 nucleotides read TGTGCCTGGAGTGTTATTGGACTGCAACTTAGCTCCTACAATGAGCAGTTCTTC. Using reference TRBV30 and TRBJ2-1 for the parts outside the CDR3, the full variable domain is SQTIHQWPATLVQPVGSPLSLECTVEGTSNPNLYWYRQAAGRGLQLLFYSVGIGQISSEVPQNLSASRPQDRQFILSSKKLLLSDSGFYLCAWSVIGLQLSSYNEQFFGPGTRLTVL.

CDR3 sequence (DNA): TGTGCCAGCAGCCTCTTGGGGGGACTCATGAACACTGAAGCTTTCTTT. Residues: CASSLLGGLMNTEAFF. The rearrangement joins TRBV5-6 to TRBJ1-1; the D gene is possibly TRBD1 (5 bases). The V gene lost 4 bases and the J gene lost 0 bases, with 16 bases spanning the gap. The CDR3 runs to 16 residues. In germline, CDR1 is SGHDT, CDR2 YYEEEE.

The CDR3 nucleotides read TGTGCCAGCACCCTCGGACAGGGGGCTTACGACGAGCAGTACTTC. Protein sequence: CASTLGQGAYDEQYF. This sequence joins TRBV9 and TRBJ2-7; 11 bases fit TRBD1. Germline CDR1 reads SGDLS; CDR2 reads YYNGEE. The CDR3 sequence is 15 residues long. Trimming at V came to 6 bases and at J to 5 bases, leaving 10 bases not matched to a gene.

The CDR3 DNA reads as TGTGCCAGCAGTGAAGCTGCAGGCACAGGGGGCGGCGAGCAGTACTTC. Its protein product is CASSEAAGTGGGEQYF. This chain links TRBV6-1 with TRBJ2-7; 9 nucleotides align to TRBD1. V dropped 0 bases and J dropped 6; count of bases not matched to a gene: 9. Germline V gives CDR1 MNHNS, CDR2 SASEGT. This CDR3 has 16 amino acids.

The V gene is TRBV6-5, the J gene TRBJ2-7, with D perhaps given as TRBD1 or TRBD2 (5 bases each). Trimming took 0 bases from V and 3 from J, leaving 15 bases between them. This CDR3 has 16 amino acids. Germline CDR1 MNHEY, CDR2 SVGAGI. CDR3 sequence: CASSYSSGTGYYEQYF. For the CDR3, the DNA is TGTGCCAGCAGTTACTCATCCGGGACGGGATACTACGAGCAGTACTTC.

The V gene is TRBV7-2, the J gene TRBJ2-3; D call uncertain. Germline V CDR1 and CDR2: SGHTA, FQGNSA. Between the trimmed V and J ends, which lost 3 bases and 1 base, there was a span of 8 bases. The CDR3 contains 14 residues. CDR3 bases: TGTGCCAGCAGCTTCCCCGGAGGCACAGATACGCAGTATTTT. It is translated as CASSFPGGTDTQYF.

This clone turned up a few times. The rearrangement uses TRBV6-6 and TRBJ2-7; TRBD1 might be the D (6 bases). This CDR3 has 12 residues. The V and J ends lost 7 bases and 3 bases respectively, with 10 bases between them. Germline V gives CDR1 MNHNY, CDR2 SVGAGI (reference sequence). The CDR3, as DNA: TGTGCCAGCACCCTGACAGGCTACGAGCAGTACTTC. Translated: CASTLTGYEQYF.

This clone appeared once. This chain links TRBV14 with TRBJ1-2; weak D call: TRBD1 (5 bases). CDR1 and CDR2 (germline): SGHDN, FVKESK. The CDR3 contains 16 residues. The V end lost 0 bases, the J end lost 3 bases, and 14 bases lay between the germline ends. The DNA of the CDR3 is TGTGCCAGCAGCCAAGATCGGTCAGGGAGAGACTATGGCTACACCTTC. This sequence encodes CASSQDRSGRDYGYTF. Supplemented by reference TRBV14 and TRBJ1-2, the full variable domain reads EAGVTQFPSHSVIEKGQTVTLRCDPISGHDNLYWYRRVMGKEIKFLLHFVKESKQDESGMPNNRFLAERTGGTYSTLKVQPAELEDSGVYFCASSQDRSGRDYGYTFGSGTRLTVV.

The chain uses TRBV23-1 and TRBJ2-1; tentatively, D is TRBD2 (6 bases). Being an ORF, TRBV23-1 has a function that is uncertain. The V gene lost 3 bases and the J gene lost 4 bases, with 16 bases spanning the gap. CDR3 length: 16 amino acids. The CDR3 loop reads CASSHQGTTRYNEQFF. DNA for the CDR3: TGCGCCAGCAGTCATCAAGGGACGACTAGATACAATGAGCAGTTCTTC.

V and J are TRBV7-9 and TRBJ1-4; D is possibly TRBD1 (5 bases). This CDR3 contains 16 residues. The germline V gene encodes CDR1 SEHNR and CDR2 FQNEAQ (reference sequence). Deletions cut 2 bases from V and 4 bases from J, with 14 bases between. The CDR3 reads CASSLNSGSLNEKLFF. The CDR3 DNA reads TGTGCCAGCAGCTTAAATTCAGGGTCCCTTAATGAAAAACTGTTTTTT.

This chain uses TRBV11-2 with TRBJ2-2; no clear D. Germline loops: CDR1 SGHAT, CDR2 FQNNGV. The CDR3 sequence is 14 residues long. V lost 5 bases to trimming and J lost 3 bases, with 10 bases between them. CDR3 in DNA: TGTGCCAGCAGCCTGAGACGGGACACCGGGGAGCTGTTTTTT. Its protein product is CASSLRRDTGELFF.

The CDR3 here is CASSSGLAGREQYF. The CDR3 DNA reads as TGTGCCAGCAGCTCGGGACTAGCGGGACGCGAGCAGTACTTC. The chain uses TRBV5-5 and TRBJ2-7, with 13 positions matching TRBD2. V was clipped by 3 bases and J by 6 bases; unmatched bases: 3. This CDR3 is 14 amino acids long. The germline V gene has CDR1 SGHKS and CDR2 YYEKEE (reference sequence). Drawing the rest from reference TRBV5-5 and TRBJ2-7, the complete variable domain is DAGVTQSPTHLIKTRGQQVTLRCSPISGHKSVSWYQQVLGQGPQFIFQYYEKEERGRGNFPDRFSARQFPNYSSELNVNALLLGDSALYLCASSSGLAGREQYFGPGTRLTVT.

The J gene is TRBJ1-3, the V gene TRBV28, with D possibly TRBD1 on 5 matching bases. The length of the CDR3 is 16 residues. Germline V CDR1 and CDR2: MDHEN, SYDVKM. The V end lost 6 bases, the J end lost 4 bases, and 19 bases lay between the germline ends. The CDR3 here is CASSLQGASAGNTIYF. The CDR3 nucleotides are TGTGCCAGCAGCCTTCAGGGTGCGTCGGCAGGAAACACCATATATTTT.

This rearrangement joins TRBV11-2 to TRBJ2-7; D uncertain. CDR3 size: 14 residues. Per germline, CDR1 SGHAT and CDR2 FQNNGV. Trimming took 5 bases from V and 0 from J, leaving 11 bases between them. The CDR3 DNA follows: TGTGCCAGCAGCCCCACTACTCCCTCCTACGAGCAGTACTTC. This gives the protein CASSPTTPSYEQYF.

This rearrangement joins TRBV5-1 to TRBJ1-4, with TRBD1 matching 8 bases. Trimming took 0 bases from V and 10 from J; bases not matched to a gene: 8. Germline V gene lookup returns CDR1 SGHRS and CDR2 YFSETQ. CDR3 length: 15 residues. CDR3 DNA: TGCGCCAGCAGCTTGGCCGAGGACAGGGTGGGAAAACTGTTTTTT. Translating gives CASSLAEDRVGKLFF.

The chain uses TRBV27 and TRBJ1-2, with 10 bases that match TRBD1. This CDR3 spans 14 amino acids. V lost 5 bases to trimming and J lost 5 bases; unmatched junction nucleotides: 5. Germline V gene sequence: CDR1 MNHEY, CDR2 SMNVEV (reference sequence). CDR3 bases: TGTGCCAGCAGTCCCCGGGACAGGGGATATGGCTACACCTTC. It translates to CASSPRDRGYGYTF.